These 16 T cell receptor beta chains came from one sample sequenced in a study of blood T cell repertoires in COVID-19 (dated by TCRdb to the early 2020s). Library prep was done by the immunoSEQ multiplex PCR assay. In its TCRdb copy, this immuneACCESS table keeps in-frame sequences only and misses some clones. Where compared with another copy, unresolved V genes explain less than half of these, and the others have no known cause. For this sample there are 310,000 or so clones; around nine tenths appear just once. The top ten hold roughly 1.1% of the sample. The sequenced sample was PBMCs or T cells enriched from blood (not recorded which). The receptor source for this set is a woman in her 30s who had recovered from COVID-19.

J is TRBJ1-2 and V is TRBV3-1 (or the pseudogene TRBV3-2); D gene uncertain. Germline CDR1 LGHDT, CDR2 YNNKEL (reference sequence). V was pared by 2 bases and J by 0 bases, with 13 bases between. The CDR3 runs to 16 residues. CDR3 sequence: CASSQRRREANYGYTF. CDR3 nucleotide sequence: TGTGCCAGCAGCCAACGTAGACGGGAAGCTAACTATGGCTACACCTTC.

As DNA, the CDR3 is TGTGCCATCCGGGACTCCCAGGGAGGTGAGCAGTTCTTC. Amino acid sequence: CAIRDSQGGEQFF. The V call is TRBV10-3, the J call TRBJ2-1; the D gene is possibly TRBD2 (6 bases). The ends were cut back, 8 bases at V and 9 bases at J, with 17 bases in the middle. Germline CDR1 reads ENHRY; CDR2 reads SYGVKD. The CDR3 is 13 residues long.

V is TRBV5-5 and J is TRBJ2-7; weak D call: TRBD1 (6 bases). V lost 6 bases to trimming and J lost 2 bases, with 15 bases between them. The CDR3 spans 14 residues. Germline-derived CDR1 and CDR2 are SGHKS and YYEKEE (reference sequence). CDR3 DNA: TGTGCCAGCACAACTGACTCAGGGGCCTACGAGCAGTACTTC. This sequence encodes CASTTDSGAYEQYF.

The J gene is TRBJ2-3, the V gene TRBV18; TRBD2 matches at 8 bases. This CDR3 region has 19 residues. Germline lookup yields CDR1 KGHSH and CDR2 LQKENI. The V gene end was trimmed by 4 bases and the J gene end by 0 bases; junction bases not matched to a gene: 15. The CDR3 is CASSLNGIAGPASTDTQYF. CDR3 DNA: TGTGCCAGCTCACTCAATGGGATAGCGGGGCCCGCTAGCACAGATACGCAGTATTTT.

V and J are TRBV6-1 and TRBJ2-7, with D unclear. With 6 bases removed from V and 5 bases from J, the gap between germline ends came to 17 bases. CDR1 is MNHNS, CDR2 SASEGT, per germline. The CDR3 runs 14 residues. Here the CDR3 reads CASRSRGWSDEQYF. The DNA for the CDR3 is TGTGCCAGCAGAAGCAGAGGATGGTCTGACGAGCAGTACTTC.

The gene calls are TRBV30 and TRBJ1-2; possible D gene TRBD1, 5 bases. CDR1 GTSNPN and CDR2 SVGIG come from the germline V gene (reference sequence). The CDR3 contains 14 residues. With 2 bases removed from V and 2 bases from J, the gap between germline ends came to 12 bases. The CDR3: CAWSRGPTNYGYTF. The CDR3 nucleotides are TGTGCCTGGAGTAGGGGTCCGACCAACTATGGCTACACCTTC.

The chain has TRBV30 and TRBJ1-5, with TRBD1 matching over 8 bases. Germline V gene sequence: CDR1 GTSNPN, CDR2 SVGIG (reference sequence). The CDR3 totals 14 residues. With V trimmed by 3 bases and J by 4 bases, 5 bases remained unmatched. CDR3: CAWSAGQANQPQHF. CDR3 bases: TGTGCCTGGAGCGCGGGACAGGCAAATCAGCCCCAGCATTTT.

The rearrangement uses TRBV7-9 and TRBJ1-4; D call uncertain. Germline values: CDR1 SEHNR, CDR2 FQNEAQ (reference sequence). The CDR3 is 12 residues long. Deletions cut 1 base from V and 6 bases from J, with 3 bases between. The CDR3 DNA reads TGTGCCAGCAGCTTAGTCGATGAAAAACTGTTTTTT. The encoded protein is CASSLVDEKLFF. The full variable domain, rest sourced from reference TRBV7-9 and TRBJ1-4, is DTGVSQNPRHKITKRGQNVTFRCDPISEHNRLYWYRQTLGQGPEFLTYFQNEAQLEKSRLLSDRFSAERPKGSFSTLEIQRTEQGDSAMYLCASSLVDEKLFFGSGTQLSVL.

The chain recombines TRBV28 with TRBJ1-5; 8 bases fit TRBD1. The CDR3 sequence is 17 residues long. The V and J ends lost 8 bases and 1 base, in that order; junction bases with no gene match: 13. Germline V CDR1 and CDR2: MDHEN, SYDVKM. The CDR3 DNA reads TGTGCCAGCGACCTTGGTGGACAGGGAGGAAGCAATCAGCCCCAGCATTTT. Translated: CASDLGGQGGSNQPQHF.

The chain has TRBV2 and TRBJ2-3, with D unresolved. CDR1 SNHLY and CDR2 FYNNEI come from the germline V gene. The germline V and J ends were trimmed by 7 bases and 5 bases, with 13 bases remaining between them. The CDR3 consists of 13 residues. CDR3: CASKMEQGDTQYF. CDR3 nucleotide sequence: TGTGCCAGCAAAATGGAGCAAGGAGATACGCAGTATTTT.

This chain joins TRBV4-1 and TRBJ2-1; a possible D gene is TRBD2 (5 bases). V gave up 0 bases and J gave up 3 bases, with 12 bases separating them. CDR1 and CDR2 from the germline V gene are MGHRA and YSYEKL. CDR3 length: 16 amino acids. The CDR3 is CASSQDVAGYYNEQFF. In DNA, the CDR3 is TGCGCCAGCAGCCAAGATGTGGCGGGTTACTACAATGAGCAGTTCTTC.

This clone was counted a single time. The rearrangement links TRBV5-1 to TRBJ1-2, with D possibly matching TRBD1 (5 bases). The V end lost 0 bases, the J end lost 8 bases, and 23 bases lay between the germline ends. The CDR3 is 17 residues long. CDR1 is SGHRS, CDR2 YFSETQ, per germline. The CDR3 reads CASSLVGGVGDDIGYTF. The DNA of the CDR3 is TGCGCCAGCAGCTTGGTAGGAGGGGTTGGAGACGATATAGGCTACACCTTC.

This clone has a handful of counts. The chain joins TRBV19 to TRBJ2-7; 10 bases are shared with TRBD1. Germline CDR1 is LNHDA and CDR2 is SQIVND (reference sequence). V shed 6 bases, J shed 6 bases, and the junction held 8 bases outside the gene matches. CDR3 length: 14 amino acids. The CDR3 DNA is TGTGCCAGTAGGACCGGGACAGGGGTGGCCGAGCAGTACTTC. Translation: CASRTGTGVAEQYF.

The genes are TRBV7-3 and TRBJ2-2; 11 bases line up with TRBD2. CDR1 is SGHTA, CDR2 FQGTGA, per germline. V shed 2 bases and J 2 bases; nucleotides not matched to a gene: 7. There are 18 residues in the CDR3. In DNA, the CDR3 is TGTGCCAGCAGCTTATACGGTAGCGGGAGGGCCAACACCGGGGAGCTGTTTTTT. It yields the protein CASSLYGSGRANTGELFF. Full variable domain (remainder filled in from reference TRBV7-3 and TRBJ2-2): GAGVSQTPSNKVTEKGKYVELRCDPISGHTALYWYRQSLGQGPEFLIYFQGTGAADDSGLPNDRFFAVRPEGSVSTLKIQRTERGDSAVYLCASSLYGSGRANTGELFFGEGSRLTVL.

This CDR3 reads CAWSALWGAGGSTDTQYF. Here the CDR3 DNA reads TGTGCCTGGAGCGCTCTCTGGGGGGCGGGAGGGAGCACAGATACGCAGTATTTT. V gene TRBV30 combines with J gene TRBJ2-3, with 9 bases identical to TRBD2. CDR3 length: 18 amino acids. Trimming at V came to 3 bases and at J to 0 bases, leaving 13 bases not matched to a gene. Germline values: CDR1 GTSNPN, CDR2 SVGIG (reference sequence). The variable domain in full, completed from reference TRBV30 and TRBJ2-3, reads SQTIHQWPATLVQPVGSPLSLECTVEGTSNPNLYWYRQAAGRGLQLLFYSVGIGQISSEVPQNLSASRPQDRQFILSSKKLLLSDSGFYLCAWSALWGAGGSTDTQYFGPGTRLTVL.

The CDR3 loop reads CSARDGNQPQHF. The CDR3 region has the DNA TGCAGCGCCCGCGATGGCAATCAGCCCCAGCATTTT. This chain joins TRBV29-1 and TRBJ1-5; D remains ambiguous. V was pared by 7 bases and J by 2 bases, with 9 bases between. The CDR3 spans 12 residues. Germline CDR1 reads SQVTM; CDR2 reads ANQGSEA.